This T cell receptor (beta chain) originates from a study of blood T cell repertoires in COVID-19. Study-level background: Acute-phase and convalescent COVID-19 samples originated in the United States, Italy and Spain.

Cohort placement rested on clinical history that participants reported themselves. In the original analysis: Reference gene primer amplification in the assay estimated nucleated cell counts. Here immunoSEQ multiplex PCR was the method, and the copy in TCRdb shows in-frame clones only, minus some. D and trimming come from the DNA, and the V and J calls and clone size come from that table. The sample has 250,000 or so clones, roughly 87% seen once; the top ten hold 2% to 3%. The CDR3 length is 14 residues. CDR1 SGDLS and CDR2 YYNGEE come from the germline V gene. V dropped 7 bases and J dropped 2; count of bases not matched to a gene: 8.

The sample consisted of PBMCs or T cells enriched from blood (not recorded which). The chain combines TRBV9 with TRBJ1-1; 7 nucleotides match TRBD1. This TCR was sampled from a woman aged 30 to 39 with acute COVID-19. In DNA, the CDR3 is TGTGCCAGCGGCATAGGGACAGTTAACACTGAAGCTTTCTTT. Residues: CASGIGTVNTEAFF.